This paragraph reports one TCR beta chain. Its antigen is as yet unknown. The data originate from a study of CXCR3-negative and CXCR3-positive naive CD8 T cells. Findings and limits, study-wide: Compared with CXCR3-negative naive cells, CXCR3-positive naive cells showed more hydrophobic TRB CDR3s.

Germline CDR1 is SEHNR and CDR2 is FQNEAQ (reference sequence). The CDR3 covers 12 residues. Libraries of TRB cDNA were made by 5' RACE and carried UMIs. With the 5' RACE reads reprocessed, TCRdb shows one record per CDR3 protein and no DNA. The sample data list approximately 130,000 distinct CDR3 sequences. V usage is TRBV7-9 and J usage is TRBJ2-3. The sequencing sample was made of naive CXCR3+ CD8+ T cells from blood. Indicated subset: CD45RO-CCR7+CD27+CD95- naive CD8+ T cells expressing CXCR3 (TNR3+). The source is a human donor in good health. Some clones in this sample may be carry-over from other donors' samples. CDR3 sequence reads: CASNGEVDTQYF. Variable domain in full (rest from reference TRBV7-9 and TRBJ2-3): DTGVSQNPRHKITKRGQNVTFRCDPISEHNRLYWYRQTLGQGPEFLTYFQNEAQLEKSRLLSDRFSAERPKGSFSTLEIQRTEQGDSAMYLCASNGEVDTQYFGPGTRLTVL.